Listed here are 2 T cell receptor beta chains from one sample, sequenced in a study of T cells in Graves' hyperthyroidism and ophthalmopathy. It was RNA transcripts that yielded the amplified TCR beta CDR3 regions. A first-round RT-PCR of the TCR CDR3 used the HTBI primer set. One entry per CDR3 protein results from TCRdb running MiXCR on the multiplex PCR reads. Of around 530,000 distinct CDR3 sequences listed, roughly a sixth are singletons. Source material: blood. These receptors originate from a woman between 18 and 30 years old with Graves' ophthalmopathy.

V and J are TRBV6-2 or TRBV6-3 and TRBJ2-6; 8 bases line up with TRBD1. The CDR3 runs to 18 residues. The V segment lost 0 bases and the J segment 2 bases; nucleotides outside the gene matches: 6. Germline V gene data show CDR1 as MNHEY and CDR2 as SVGEGT. The CDR3 DNA follows: TGTGCCAGCAGTTACTCGGGGACAGGTGATCCTGGGGCCAACGTCCTGACTTTC. It is translated as CASSYSGTGDPGANVLTF.

In its sample, this clonotype was seen many times. The rearrangement uses TRBV12-3 or TRBV12-4 and TRBJ1-2; weak D call: TRBD1 (6 bases). Trimming left V 3 bases short and J 2 bases short, with 22 bases between. CDR3 length: 18 amino acids. The CDR3 reads CASSFRGGPGALNYGYTF. Here the CDR3 DNA reads TGTGCCAGCAGTTTCCGAGGGGGTCCAGGGGCGCTGAACTATGGCTACACCTTC.